This TCR beta chain was obtained from a study of blood T cell repertoires in COVID-19. The overall study: The samples span acute and convalescent COVID-19 from the United States, Italy and Spain.

The CDR3 extends over 15 amino acids. The junction had 4 bases not matched to a gene; V was cut back by 0 bases and J by 3 bases. From germline, CDR1 is MNHEY and CDR2 SVGAGI. How the authors handled the data: By means of reference gene primer amplification, nucleated cell counts were estimated. The protocol was immunoSEQ multiplex PCR, while the TCRdb copy is restricted to in-frame clones and leaves out a portion. The DNA gave D and trimming, while V, J and clone size come from that table. The sample shows approximately 260,000 clones, around 90% of them seen only once. Input material: peripheral blood. This receptor was taken from a man aged 50 or older with acute or convalescent COVID-19. This chain joins TRBV6-5 and TRBJ1-1; 7 bases match TRBD1. The CDR3 region is CASSYSSGGDTEAFF. CDR3 in DNA: TGTGCCAGCAGTTACTCGTCAGGGGGTGACACTGAAGCTTTCTTT.